The TCR beta chain described here comes from a study of PD-1 blockade in mismatch repair-deficient tumors. The repertoire was sequenced with immunoSEQ multiplex PCR; TCRdb's copy has only in-frame clones and lacks some. The data show roughly 130,000 clones, with more than 70% seen just once and 10% to 15% held by the top ten. The sample consisted of peripheral blood, taken approximately 72 weeks after starting pembrolizumab. The sequence was obtained from an adult with mismatch repair-deficient cancer.

The CDR3 protein is CASGLPGNEQFF. CDR3 coding DNA: TGTGCCAGCGGTCTTCCGGGGAATGAGCAGTTCTTC. J is TRBJ2-1 and V is TRBV6-6; D is perhaps TRBD2 (5 bases). With 8 bases removed from V and 7 bases from J, the gap between germline ends came to 12 bases. The germline gives CDR1 MNHNY, CDR2 SVGAGI (reference sequence). The CDR3 consists of 12 residues.